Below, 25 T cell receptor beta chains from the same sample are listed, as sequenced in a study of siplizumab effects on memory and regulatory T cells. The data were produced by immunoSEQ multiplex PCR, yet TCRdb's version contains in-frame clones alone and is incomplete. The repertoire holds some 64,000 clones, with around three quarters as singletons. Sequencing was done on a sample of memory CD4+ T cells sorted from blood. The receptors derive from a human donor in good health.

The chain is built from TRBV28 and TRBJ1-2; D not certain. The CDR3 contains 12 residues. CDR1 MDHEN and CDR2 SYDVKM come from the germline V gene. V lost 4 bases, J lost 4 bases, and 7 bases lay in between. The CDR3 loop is CASSSDVYGYTF. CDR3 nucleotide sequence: TGTGCCAGCAGTTCGGACGTCTATGGCTACACCTTC.

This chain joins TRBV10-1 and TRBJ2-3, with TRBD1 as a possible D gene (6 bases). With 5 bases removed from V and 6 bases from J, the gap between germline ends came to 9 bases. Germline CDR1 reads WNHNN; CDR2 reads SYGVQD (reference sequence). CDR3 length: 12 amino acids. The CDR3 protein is CASSTGLDTQYF. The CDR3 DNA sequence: TGCGCCAGCAGTACAGGGTTGGATACGCAGTATTTT.

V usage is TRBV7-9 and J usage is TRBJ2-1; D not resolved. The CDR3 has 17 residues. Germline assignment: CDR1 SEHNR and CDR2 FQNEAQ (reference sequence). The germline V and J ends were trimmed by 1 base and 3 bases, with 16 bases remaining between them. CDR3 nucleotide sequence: TGTGCCAGCAGCTTAGAGGTCTCGCGGAAGGGCTACAATGAGCAGTTCTTC. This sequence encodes CASSLEVSRKGYNEQFF.

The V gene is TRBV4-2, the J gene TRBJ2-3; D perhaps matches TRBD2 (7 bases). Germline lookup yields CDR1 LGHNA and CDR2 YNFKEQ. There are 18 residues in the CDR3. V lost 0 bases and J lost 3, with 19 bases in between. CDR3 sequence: CASSQDSWGGARTDTQYF. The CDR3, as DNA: TGTGCCAGCAGCCAAGATTCTTGGGGGGGGGCCCGGACAGATACGCAGTATTTT.

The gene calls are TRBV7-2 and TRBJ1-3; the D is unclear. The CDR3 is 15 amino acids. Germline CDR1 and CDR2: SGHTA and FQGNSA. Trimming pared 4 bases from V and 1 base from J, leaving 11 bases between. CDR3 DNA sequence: TGTGCCAGCAGCTCCCCAACACCTTCTGGAAACACCATATATTTT. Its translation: CASSSPTPSGNTIYF.

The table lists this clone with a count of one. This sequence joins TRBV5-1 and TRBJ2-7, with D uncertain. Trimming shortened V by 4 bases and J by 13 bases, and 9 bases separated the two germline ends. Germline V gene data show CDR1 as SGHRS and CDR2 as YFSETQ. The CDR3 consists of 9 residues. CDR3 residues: CASSPWVYF. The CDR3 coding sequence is TGCGCCAGCAGCCCGTGGGTCTACTTC.

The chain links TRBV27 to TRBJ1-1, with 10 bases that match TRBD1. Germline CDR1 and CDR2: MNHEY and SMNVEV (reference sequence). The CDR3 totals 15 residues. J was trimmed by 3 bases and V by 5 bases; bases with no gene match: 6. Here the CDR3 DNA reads TGTGCCAGCAGTGCCTCGGACAGGGGGTACACTGAAGCTTTCTTT. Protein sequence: CASSASDRGYTEAFF.

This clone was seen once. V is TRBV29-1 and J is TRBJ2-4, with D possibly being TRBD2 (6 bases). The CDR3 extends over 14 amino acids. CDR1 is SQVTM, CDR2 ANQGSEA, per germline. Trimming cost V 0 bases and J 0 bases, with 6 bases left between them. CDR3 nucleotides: TGCAGCGTTGAAGAGGGGGGAGCCAAAAACATTCAGTACTTC. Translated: CSVEEGGAKNIQYF.

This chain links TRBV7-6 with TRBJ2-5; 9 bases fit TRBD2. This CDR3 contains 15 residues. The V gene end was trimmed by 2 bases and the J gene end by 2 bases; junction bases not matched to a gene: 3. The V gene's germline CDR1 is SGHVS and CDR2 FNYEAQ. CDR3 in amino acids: CASSLPAGGQETQYF. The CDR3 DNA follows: TGTGCCAGCAGCTTACCAGCGGGGGGACAAGAGACCCAGTACTTC.

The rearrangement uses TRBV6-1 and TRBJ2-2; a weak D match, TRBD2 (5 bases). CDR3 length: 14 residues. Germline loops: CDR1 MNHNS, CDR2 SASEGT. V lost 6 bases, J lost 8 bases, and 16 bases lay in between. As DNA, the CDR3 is TGTGCCAGCAGCAACGGACTTGGGTTGGGGGAGCTGTTTTTT. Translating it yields CASSNGLGLGELFF.

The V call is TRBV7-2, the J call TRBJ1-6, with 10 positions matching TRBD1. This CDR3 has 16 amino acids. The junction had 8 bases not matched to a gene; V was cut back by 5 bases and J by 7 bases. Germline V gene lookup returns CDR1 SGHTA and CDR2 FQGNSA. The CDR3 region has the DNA TGTGCCAGCAGCCTTCAACCGGGACAGGGGAATTCACCCCTCCACTTT. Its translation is CASSLQPGQGNSPLHF. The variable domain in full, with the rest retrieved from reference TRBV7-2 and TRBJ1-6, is GAGVSQSPSNKVTEKGKDVELRCDPISGHTALYWYRQSLGQGLEFLIYFQGNSAPDKSGLPSDRFSAERTGGSVSTLTIQRTQQEDSAVYLCASSLQPGQGNSPLHFGNGTRLTVT.

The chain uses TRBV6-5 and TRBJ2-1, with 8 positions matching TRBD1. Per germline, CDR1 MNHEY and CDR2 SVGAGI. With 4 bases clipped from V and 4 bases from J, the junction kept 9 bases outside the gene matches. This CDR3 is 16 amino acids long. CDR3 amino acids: CASSSGGRSWYNEQFF. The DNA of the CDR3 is TGTGCCAGCAGTTCAGGGGGCAGGTCCTGGTACAATGAGCAGTTCTTC.

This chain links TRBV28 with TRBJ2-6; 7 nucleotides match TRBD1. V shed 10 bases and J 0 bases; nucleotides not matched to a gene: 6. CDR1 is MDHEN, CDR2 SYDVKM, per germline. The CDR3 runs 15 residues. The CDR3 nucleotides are TGTGCCACCAAGGACAGGTTCTCTGGGGCCAACGTCCTGACTTTC. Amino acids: CATKDRFSGANVLTF.

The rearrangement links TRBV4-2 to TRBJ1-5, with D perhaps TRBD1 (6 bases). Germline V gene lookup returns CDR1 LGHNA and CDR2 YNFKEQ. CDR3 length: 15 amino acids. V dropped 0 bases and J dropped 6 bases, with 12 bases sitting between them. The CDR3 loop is CASSQEGAKGQPQHF. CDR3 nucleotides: TGTGCCAGCAGCCAAGAGGGGGCGAAGGGTCAGCCCCAGCATTTT.

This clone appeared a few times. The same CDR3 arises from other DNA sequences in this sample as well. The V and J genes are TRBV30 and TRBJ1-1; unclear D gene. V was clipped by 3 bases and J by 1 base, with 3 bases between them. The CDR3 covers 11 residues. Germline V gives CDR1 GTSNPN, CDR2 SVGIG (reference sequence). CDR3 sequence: CAWRGNTEAFF. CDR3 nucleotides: TGTGCCTGGAGAGGGAACACTGAAGCTTTCTTT.

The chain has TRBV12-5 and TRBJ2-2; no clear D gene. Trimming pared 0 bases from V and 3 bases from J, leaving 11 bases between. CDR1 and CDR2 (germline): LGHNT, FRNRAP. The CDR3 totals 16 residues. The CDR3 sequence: CASGLVIGQYTGELFF. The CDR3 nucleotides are TGTGCTAGTGGTTTGGTAATCGGGCAGTACACCGGGGAGCTGTTTTTT.

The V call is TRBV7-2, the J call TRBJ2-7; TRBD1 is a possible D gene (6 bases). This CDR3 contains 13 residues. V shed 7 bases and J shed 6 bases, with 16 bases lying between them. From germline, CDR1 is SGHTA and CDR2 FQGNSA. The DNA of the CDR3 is TGTGCCAGCAACCCCGACCAGGGGCTCGAGCAGTACTTC. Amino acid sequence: CASNPDQGLEQYF. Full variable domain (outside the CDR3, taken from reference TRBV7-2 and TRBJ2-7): GAGVSQSPSNKVTEKGKDVELRCDPISGHTALYWYRQSLGQGLEFLIYFQGNSAPDKSGLPSDRFSAERTGGSVSTLTIQRTQQEDSAVYLCASNPDQGLEQYFGPGTRLTVT.

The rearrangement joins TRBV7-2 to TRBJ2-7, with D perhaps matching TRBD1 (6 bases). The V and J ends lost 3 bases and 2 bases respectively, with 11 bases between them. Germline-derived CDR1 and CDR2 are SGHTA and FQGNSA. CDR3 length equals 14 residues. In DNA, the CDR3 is TGTGCCAGCAGCTTTCAACAGGGCCCCTACGAGCAGTACTTC. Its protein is CASSFQQGPYEQYF.

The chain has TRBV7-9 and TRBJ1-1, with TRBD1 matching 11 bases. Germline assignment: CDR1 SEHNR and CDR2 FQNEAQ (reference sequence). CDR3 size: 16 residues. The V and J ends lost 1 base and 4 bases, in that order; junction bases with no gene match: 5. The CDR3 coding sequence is TGTGCCAGCAGCTTAGAGCCGGGACAGGGGGGCACTGAAGCTTTCTTT. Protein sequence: CASSLEPGQGGTEAFF.

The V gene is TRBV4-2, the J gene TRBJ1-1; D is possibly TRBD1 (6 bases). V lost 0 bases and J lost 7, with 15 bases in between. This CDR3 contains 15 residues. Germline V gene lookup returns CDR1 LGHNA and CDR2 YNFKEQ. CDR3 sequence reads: CASSQEVGGAIEAFF. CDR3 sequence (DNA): TGTGCCAGCAGCCAAGAAGTTGGGGGGGCCATTGAAGCTTTCTTT.

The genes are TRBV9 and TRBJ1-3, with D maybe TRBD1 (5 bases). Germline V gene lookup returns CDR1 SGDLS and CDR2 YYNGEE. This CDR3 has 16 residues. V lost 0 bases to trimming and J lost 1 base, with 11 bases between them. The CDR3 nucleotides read TGTGCCAGCAGCGTAGGACAGCCATCTTCTGGAAACACCATATATTTT. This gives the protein CASSVGQPSSGNTIYF.

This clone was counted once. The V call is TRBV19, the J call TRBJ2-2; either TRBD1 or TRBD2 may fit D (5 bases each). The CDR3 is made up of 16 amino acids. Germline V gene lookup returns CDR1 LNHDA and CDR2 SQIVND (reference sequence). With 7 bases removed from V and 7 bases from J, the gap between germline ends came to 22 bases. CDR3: CASTHTRDPRNGELFF. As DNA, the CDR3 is TGTGCCAGTACCCATACCCGGGACCCACGAAACGGGGAGCTGTTTTTT.

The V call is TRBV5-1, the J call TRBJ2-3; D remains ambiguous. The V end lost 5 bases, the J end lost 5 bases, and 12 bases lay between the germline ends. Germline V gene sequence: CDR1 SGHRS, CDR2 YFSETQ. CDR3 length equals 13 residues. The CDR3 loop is CASRSLVGDTQYF. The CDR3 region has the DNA TGCGCCAGCAGGTCCCTAGTTGGAGATACGCAGTATTTT. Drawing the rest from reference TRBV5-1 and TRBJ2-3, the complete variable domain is KAGVTQTPRYLIKTRGQQVTLSCSPISGHRSVSWYQQTPGQGLQFLFEYFSETQRNKGNFPGRFSGRQFSNSRSEMNVSTLELGDSALYLCASRSLVGDTQYFGPGTRLTVL.

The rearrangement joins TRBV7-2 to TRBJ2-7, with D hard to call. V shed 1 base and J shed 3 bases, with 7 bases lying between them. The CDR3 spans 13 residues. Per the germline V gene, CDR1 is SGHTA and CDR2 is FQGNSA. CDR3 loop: CASSLDPVYEQYF. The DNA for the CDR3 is TGTGCCAGCAGCTTAGATCCAGTCTACGAGCAGTACTTC.

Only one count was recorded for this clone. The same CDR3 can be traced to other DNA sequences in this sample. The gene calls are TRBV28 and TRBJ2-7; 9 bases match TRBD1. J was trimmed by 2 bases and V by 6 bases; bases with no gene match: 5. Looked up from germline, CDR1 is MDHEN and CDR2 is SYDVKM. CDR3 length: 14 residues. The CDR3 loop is CASRSGTGPYEQYF. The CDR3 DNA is TGTGCCAGCAGGTCCGGGACAGGGCCCTACGAGCAGTACTTC.